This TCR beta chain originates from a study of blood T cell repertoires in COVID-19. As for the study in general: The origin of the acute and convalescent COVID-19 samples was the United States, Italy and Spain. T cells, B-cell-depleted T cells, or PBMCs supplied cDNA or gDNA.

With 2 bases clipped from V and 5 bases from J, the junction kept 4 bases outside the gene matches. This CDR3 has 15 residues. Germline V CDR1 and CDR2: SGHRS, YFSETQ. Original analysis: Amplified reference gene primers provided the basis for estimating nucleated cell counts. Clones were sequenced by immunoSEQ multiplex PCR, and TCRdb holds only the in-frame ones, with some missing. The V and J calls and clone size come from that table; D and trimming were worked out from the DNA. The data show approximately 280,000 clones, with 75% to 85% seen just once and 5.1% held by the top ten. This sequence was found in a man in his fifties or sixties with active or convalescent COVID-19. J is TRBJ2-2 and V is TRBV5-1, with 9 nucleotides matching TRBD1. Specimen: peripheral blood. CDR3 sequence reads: CASSLGTGSTGELFF. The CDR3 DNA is TGCGCCAGCAGCTTAGGGACAGGGAGTACCGGGGAGCTGTTTTTT.